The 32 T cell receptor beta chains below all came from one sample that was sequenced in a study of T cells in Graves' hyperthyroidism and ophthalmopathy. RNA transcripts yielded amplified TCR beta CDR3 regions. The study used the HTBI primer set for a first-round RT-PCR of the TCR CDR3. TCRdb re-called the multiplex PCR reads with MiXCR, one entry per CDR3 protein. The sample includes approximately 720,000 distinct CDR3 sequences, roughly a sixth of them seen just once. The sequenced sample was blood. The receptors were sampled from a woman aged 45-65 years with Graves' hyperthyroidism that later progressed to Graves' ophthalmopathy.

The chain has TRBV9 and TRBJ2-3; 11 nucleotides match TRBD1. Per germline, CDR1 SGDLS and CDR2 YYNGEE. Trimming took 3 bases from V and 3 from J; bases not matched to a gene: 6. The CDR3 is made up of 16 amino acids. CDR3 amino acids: CASSASGTGGTDTQYF. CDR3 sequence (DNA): TGTGCCAGCAGCGCGTCCGGGACAGGGGGTACAGATACGCAGTATTTT.

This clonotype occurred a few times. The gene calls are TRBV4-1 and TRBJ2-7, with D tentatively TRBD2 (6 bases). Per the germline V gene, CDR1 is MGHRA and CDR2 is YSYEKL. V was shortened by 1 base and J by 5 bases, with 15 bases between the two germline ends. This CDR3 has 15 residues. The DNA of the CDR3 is TGCGCCAGCAGCCAAGGTCCTAGCGTGTCCCACGAGCAGTACTTC. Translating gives CASSQGPSVSHEQYF.

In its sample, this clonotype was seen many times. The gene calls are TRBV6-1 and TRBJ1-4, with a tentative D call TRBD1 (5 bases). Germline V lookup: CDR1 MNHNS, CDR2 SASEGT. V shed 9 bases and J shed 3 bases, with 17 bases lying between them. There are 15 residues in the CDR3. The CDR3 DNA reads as TGTGCCAGTTCTCGCAGGGTCGGCGCTAATGAAAAACTGTTTTTT. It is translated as CASSRRVGANEKLFF.

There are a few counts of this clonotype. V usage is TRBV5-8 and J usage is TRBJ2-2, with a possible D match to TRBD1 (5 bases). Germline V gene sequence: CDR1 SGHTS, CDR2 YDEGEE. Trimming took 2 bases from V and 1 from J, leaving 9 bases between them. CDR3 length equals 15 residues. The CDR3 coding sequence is TGTGCCAGCAGCTTCCTACAGGAGAACACCGGGGAGCTGTTTTTT. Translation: CASSFLQENTGELFF.

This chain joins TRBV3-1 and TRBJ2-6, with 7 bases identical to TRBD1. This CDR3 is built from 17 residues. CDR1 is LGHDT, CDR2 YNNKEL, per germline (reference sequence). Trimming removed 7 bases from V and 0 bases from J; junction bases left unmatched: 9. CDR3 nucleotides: TGTGCCAGCACCGCGACAGGGCTCAGCTCTGGGGCCAACGTCCTGACTTTC. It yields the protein CASTATGLSSGANVLTF.

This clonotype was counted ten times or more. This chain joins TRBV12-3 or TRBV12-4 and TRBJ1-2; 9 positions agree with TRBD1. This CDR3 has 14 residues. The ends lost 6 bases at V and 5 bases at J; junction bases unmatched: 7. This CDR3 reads CASRPTGGGYGYTF. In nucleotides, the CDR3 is TGTGCCAGCAGACCCACAGGGGGCGGATATGGCTACACCTTC.

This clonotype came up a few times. The DNA of the CDR3 is TGTGCCAGCAGCCAAGAGAGAGGGTTTCAGCCCCAGCATTTT. Its translation: CASSQERGFQPQHF. This rearrangement joins TRBV4-2 to TRBJ1-5; D is unclear. CDR3 size: 14 residues. Germline assignment: CDR1 LGHNA and CDR2 YNFKEQ. Trimming removed 0 bases from V and 6 bases from J, with 9 bases in between.

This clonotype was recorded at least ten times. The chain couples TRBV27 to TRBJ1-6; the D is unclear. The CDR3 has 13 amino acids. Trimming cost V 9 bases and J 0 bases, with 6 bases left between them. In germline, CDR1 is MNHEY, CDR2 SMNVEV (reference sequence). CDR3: CASWGSYNSPLHF. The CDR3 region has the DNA TGTGCCAGTTGGGGCTCCTATAATTCACCCCTCCACTTT.

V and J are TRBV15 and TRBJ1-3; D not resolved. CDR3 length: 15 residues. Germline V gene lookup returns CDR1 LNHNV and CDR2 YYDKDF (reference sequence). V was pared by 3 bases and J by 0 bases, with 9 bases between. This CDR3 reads CATSRGSFSGNTIYF. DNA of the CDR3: TGTGCCACCAGCAGGGGTTCTTTCTCTGGAAACACCATATATTTT.

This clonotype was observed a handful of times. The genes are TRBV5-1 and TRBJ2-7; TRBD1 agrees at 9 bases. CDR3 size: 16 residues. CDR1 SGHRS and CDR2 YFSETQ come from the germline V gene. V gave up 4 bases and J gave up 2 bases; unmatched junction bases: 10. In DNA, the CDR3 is TGCGCCAGCAGCCCAGGGACAGGGATTGGGGCCTACGAGCAGTACTTC. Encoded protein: CASSPGTGIGAYEQYF.

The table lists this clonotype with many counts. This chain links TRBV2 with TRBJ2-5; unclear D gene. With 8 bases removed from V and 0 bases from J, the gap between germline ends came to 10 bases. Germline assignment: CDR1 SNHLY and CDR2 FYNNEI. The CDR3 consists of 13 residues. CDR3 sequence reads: CASRKLYQETQYF. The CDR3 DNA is TGTGCCAGCCGCAAACTGTACCAAGAGACCCAGTACTTC.

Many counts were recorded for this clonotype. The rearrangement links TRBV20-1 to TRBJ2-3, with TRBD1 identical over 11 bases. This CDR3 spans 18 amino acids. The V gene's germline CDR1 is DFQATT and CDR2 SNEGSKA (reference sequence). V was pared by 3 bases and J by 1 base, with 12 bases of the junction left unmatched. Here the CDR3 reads CSASSGDRGSIGTDTQYF. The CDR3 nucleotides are TGCAGTGCTAGTAGCGGGGACAGGGGGAGTATAGGCACAGATACGCAGTATTTT.

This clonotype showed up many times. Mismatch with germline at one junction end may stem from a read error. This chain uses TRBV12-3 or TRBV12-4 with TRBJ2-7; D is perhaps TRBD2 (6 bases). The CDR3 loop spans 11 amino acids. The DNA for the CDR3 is TGTGCCAGCAGTTTGGGGGGAGGTCCGGACTTC. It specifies CASSLGGGPDF.

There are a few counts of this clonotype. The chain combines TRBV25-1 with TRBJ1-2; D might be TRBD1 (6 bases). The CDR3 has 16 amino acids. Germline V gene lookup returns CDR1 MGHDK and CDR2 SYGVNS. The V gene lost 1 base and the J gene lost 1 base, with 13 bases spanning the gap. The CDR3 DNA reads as TGTGCCAGCAGTGAATGGTTGACAGGCAATAACTATGGCTACACCTTC. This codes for CASSEWLTGNNYGYTF.

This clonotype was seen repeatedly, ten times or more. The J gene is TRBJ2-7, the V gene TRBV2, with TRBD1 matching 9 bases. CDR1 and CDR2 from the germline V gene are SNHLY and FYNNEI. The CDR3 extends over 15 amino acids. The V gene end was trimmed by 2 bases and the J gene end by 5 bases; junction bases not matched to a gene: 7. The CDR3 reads CASSEPGTGLDEQYF. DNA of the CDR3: TGTGCCAGCAGTGAACCCGGGACAGGGCTTGACGAGCAGTACTTC.

The CDR3 sequence is CASGPWTSGGAGGKNIQYF. CDR3 bases: TGTGCCAGCGGCCCTTGGACTAGCGGGGGGGCCGGGGGCAAAAACATTCAGTACTTC. The gene calls are TRBV2 and TRBJ2-4, with TRBD2 matching over 15 bases. V shed 8 bases and J 3 bases; nucleotides not matched to a gene: 14. Germline-derived CDR1 and CDR2 are SNHLY and FYNNEI. The CDR3 has 19 amino acids. Variable domain in full (rest from reference TRBV2 and TRBJ2-4): EPEVTQTPSHQVTQMGQEVILRCVPISNHLYFYWYRQILGQKVEFLVSFYNNEISEKSEIFDDQFSVERPDGSNFTLKIRSTKLEDSAMYFCASGPWTSGGAGGKNIQYFGAGTRLSVL.

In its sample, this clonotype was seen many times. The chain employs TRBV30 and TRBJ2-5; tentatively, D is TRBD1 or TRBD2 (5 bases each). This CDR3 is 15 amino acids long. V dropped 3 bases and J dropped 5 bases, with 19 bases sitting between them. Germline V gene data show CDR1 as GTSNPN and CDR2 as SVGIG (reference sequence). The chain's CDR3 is CAWSNGAGRAETQYF. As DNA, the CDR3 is TGTGCCTGGAGCAATGGGGCAGGGCGGGCGGAGACCCAGTACTTC.

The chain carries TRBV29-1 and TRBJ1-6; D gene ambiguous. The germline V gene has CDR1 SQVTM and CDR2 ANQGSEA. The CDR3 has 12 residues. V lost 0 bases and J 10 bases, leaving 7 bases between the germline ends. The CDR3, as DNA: TGCAGCGTTGAAGATCACGACTCACCCCTCCACTTT. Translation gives CSVEDHDSPLHF.

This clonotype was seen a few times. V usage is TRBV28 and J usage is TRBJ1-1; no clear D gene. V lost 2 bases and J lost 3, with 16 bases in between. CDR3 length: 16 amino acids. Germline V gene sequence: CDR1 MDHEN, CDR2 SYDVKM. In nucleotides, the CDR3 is TGTGCCAGCAGTTTAGTCAGCTTAGAATGGGACACTGAAGCTTTCTTT. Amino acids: CASSLVSLEWDTEAFF.

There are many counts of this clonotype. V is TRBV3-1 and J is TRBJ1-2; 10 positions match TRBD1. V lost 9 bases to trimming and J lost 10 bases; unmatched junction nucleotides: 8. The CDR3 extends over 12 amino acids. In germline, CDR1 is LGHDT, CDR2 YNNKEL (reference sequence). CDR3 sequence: CASVRDRGSYTF. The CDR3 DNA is TGTGCCAGTGTGCGGGACAGGGGATCCTACACCTTC.

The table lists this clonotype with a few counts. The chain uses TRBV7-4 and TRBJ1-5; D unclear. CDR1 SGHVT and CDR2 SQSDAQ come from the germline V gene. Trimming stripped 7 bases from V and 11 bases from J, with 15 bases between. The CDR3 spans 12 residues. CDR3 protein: CASIQYSRTQHF. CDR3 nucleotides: TGTGCCAGCATCCAGTACTCCAGGACCCAGCATTTT.

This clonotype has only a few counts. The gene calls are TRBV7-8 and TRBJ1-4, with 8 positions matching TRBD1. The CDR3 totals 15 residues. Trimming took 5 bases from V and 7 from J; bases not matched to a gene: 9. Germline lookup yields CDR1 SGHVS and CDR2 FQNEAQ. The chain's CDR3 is CASSIPGTGLEKLFF. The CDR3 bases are TGTGCCAGCAGCATACCCGGGACAGGTCTTGAAAAACTGTTTTTT. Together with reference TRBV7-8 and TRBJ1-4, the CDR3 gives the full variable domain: GAGVSQSPRYKVAKRGQDVALRCDPISGHVSLFWYQQALGQGPEFLTYFQNEAQLDKSGLPSDRFFAERPEGSVSTLKIQRTQQEDSAVYLCASSIPGTGLEKLFFGSGTQLSVL.

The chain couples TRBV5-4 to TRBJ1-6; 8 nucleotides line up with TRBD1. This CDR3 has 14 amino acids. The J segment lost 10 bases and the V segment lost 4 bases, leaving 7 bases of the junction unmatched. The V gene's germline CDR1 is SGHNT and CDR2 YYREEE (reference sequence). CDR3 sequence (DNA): TGTGCCAGCAGCCCGCCAACAGGGGGATCACCCCTCCACTTT. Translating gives CASSPPTGGSPLHF.

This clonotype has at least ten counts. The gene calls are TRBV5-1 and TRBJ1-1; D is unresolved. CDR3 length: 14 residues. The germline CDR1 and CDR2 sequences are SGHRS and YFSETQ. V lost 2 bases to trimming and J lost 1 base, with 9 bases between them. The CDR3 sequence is CASSFPGPNTEAFF. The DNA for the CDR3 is TGCGCCAGCAGCTTCCCGGGCCCGAACACTGAAGCTTTCTTT.

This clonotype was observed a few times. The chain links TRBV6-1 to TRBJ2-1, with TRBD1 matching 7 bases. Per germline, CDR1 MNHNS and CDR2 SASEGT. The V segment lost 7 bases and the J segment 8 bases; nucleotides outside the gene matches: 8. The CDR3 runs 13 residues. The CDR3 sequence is CASTKTGYDEQFF. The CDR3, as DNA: TGTGCCAGCACCAAGACAGGGTATGATGAGCAGTTCTTC.

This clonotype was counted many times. The CDR3 loop reads CASSQDRGLDEQYF. CDR3 DNA: TGTGCCAGCAGTCAGGACAGGGGGCTCGACGAGCAGTACTTC. The rearrangement uses TRBV2 and TRBJ2-7; the match to TRBD1 covers 11 bases. CDR1 is SNHLY, CDR2 FYNNEI, per germline. V lost 5 bases and J lost 5; bases outside the gene matches: 5. The length of the CDR3 is 14 residues.

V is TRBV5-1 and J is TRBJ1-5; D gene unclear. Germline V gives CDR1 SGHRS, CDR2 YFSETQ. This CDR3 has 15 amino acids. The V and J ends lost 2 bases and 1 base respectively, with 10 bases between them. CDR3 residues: CASSLIPSSNQPQHF. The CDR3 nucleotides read TGCGCCAGCAGCTTAATTCCCTCCAGCAATCAGCCCCAGCATTTT.

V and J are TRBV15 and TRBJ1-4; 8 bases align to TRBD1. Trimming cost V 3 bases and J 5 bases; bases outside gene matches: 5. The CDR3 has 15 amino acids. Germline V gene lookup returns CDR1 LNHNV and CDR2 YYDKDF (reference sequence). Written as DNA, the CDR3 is TGTGCCACCAGCAGGGGACAGGTTAAAAATGAAAAACTGTTTTTT. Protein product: CATSRGQVKNEKLFF.

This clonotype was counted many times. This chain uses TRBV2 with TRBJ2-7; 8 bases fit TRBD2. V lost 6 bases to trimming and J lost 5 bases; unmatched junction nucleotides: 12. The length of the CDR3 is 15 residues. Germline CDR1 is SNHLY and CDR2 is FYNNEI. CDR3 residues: CASRELRTSIHEQYF. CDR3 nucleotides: TGTGCCAGCAGGGAACTGCGGACTAGCATACACGAGCAGTACTTC.

The CDR3 nucleotides read TGTGCCAGTATCGAAGTCCTAGGCAATCAGCCCCAGCATTTT. This codes for CASIEVLGNQPQHF. The J gene is TRBJ1-5, the V gene TRBV19; D remains unclear. The CDR3 contains 14 residues. The V end was cut by 7 bases, the J end by 2 bases, with 12 bases between. In germline, CDR1 is LNHDA, CDR2 SQIVND (reference sequence).

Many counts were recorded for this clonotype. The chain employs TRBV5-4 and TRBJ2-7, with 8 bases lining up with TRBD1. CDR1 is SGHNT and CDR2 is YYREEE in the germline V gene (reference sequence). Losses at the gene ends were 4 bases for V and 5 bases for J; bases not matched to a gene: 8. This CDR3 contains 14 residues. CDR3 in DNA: TGTGCCAGCAGCACCCTCGACAGGGGCGACGAGCAGTACTTC. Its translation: CASSTLDRGDEQYF.

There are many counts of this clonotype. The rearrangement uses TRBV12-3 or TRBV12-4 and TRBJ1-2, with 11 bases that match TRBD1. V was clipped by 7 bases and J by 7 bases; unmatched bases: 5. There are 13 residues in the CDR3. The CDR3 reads CASTLGQGAGYTF. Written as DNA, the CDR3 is TGTGCCAGCACCCTTGGACAGGGGGCTGGCTACACCTTC.